The 17 T cell receptor beta chains below were found in one sample sequenced in a study of cytotoxic CD8 clonotypes in ibrutinib-treated CLL. Here immunoSEQ multiplex PCR was the method, and the copy in TCRdb shows in-frame clones only, minus some. Of 25,000 to 30,000 clones listed, 62% are singletons. The sample was PBMCs, taken before ibrutinib treatment. Source of these receptors: a human donor with chronic lymphocytic leukemia.

This chain connects TRBV7-9 to TRBJ1-1; the D gene is possibly TRBD1 (6 bases). The CDR3 spans 15 residues. CDR1 SEHNR and CDR2 FQNEAQ come from the germline V gene (reference sequence). V lost 5 bases, J lost 5 bases, and 18 bases lay in between. CDR3 bases: TGTGCCAGCAGCCCGAACAGGGTGGGAGGAACTGAAGCTTTCTTT. This codes for CASSPNRVGGTEAFF.

The chain uses TRBV11-2 and TRBJ2-2; D is perhaps TRBD1 (5 bases). The CDR3 covers 16 residues. V was shortened by 5 bases and J by 7 bases, with 20 bases between the two germline ends. In germline, CDR1 is SGHAT, CDR2 FQNNGV. The CDR3 coding sequence is TGTGCCAGCAGCCCATCCGAAGCAGGGTGGGGCGGGGAGCTGTTTTTT. It is translated as CASSPSEAGWGGELFF. The full variable domain, in which reference TRBV11-2 and TRBJ2-2 provide the parts outside the CDR3, is EAGVAQSPRYKIIEKRQSVAFWCNPISGHATLYWYQQILGQGPKLLIQFQNNGVVDDSQLPKDRFSAERLKGVDSTLKIQPAKLEDSAVYLCASSPSEAGWGGELFFGEGSRLTVL.

This rearrangement joins TRBV28 to TRBJ1-2; D is uncertain. CDR3 length: 14 residues. Per the germline V gene, CDR1 is MDHEN and CDR2 is SYDVKM. Between the trimmed V and J ends, which lost 2 bases and 0 bases, there was a span of 7 bases. CDR3 region: CASSLTDSNYGYTF. CDR3 in DNA: TGTGCCAGCAGTTTAACAGACTCTAACTATGGCTACACCTTC.

The chain employs TRBV15 and TRBJ2-6; 9 positions agree with TRBD1. Germline trimming cut 1 base from V and 0 bases from J; bases unmatched to any gene: 13. CDR3 length: 21 residues. CDR1 LNHNV and CDR2 YYDKDF come from the germline V gene (reference sequence). The CDR3, as DNA: TGTGCCACCAGCAGAGGTACAGGGGGCGATGGACCCTACTCTGGGGCCAACGTCCTGACTTTC. This sequence encodes CATSRGTGGDGPYSGANVLTF.

Only a few counts were recorded for this clone. The rearrangement uses TRBV21-1 and TRBJ1-2; the D call of TRBD1 is as the table states it, not checked on the DNA. TRBV21-1 corresponds to a pseudogene. CDR3 length: 16 residues. The CDR3 here is CASSREGGRGSYGYTF. The CDR3 DNA is TGTGCCAGCAGCAGGGAAGGGGGCAGGGGATCCTATGGCTACACCTTC.

This chain connects TRBV28 to TRBJ2-7; 13 bases map to TRBD2. The V and J ends lost 5 bases and 3 bases, in that order; junction bases with no gene match: 4. The CDR3 contains 15 residues. Germline V lookup: CDR1 MDHEN, CDR2 SYDVKM. CDR3 sequence reads: CASSPRTSGSYEQYF. CDR3 bases: TGTGCCAGCAGTCCCCGGACTAGCGGGAGCTACGAGCAGTACTTC.

V usage is TRBV12-5 and J usage is TRBJ1-2, with D unresolved. The germline V gene has CDR1 LGHNT and CDR2 FRNRAP. Between the trimmed V and J ends, which lost 1 base and 1 base, there was a span of 1 base. The CDR3 covers 12 residues. The CDR3 loop reads CASGLDNYGYTF. The CDR3 DNA reads TGTGCTAGTGGTTTGGATAACTATGGCTACACCTTC. Filled out from reference TRBV12-5 and TRBJ1-2, the complete variable domain reads DARVTQTPRHKVTEMGQEVTMRCQPILGHNTVFWYRQTMMQGLELLAYFRNRAPLDDSGMPKDRFSAEMPDATLATLKIQPSEPRDSAVYFCASGLDNYGYTFGSGTRLTVV.

V usage is TRBV28 and J usage is TRBJ2-7; D is perhaps TRBD1 or TRBD2 (5 bases each). V was pared by 3 bases and J by 3 bases, with 15 bases between. Germline lookup yields CDR1 MDHEN and CDR2 SYDVKM. This CDR3 region has 15 residues. The CDR3 reads CASSFPLGTNYEQYF. DNA for the CDR3: TGTGCCAGCAGTTTCCCTCTAGGGACGAACTACGAGCAGTACTTC.

The chain links TRBV25-1 to TRBJ2-5; D is perhaps TRBD1 or TRBD2 (5 bases each). Germline V gives CDR1 MGHDK, CDR2 SYGVNS. The CDR3 covers 16 residues. Deletions cut 5 bases from V and 0 bases from J, with 16 bases between. CDR3 nucleotides: TGTGCCAGCAGTTTAAAGGTGGGACCGAACCAAGAGACCCAGTACTTC. This sequence encodes CASSLKVGPNQETQYF.

In its sample, this clone was seen a few times. The CDR3 bases are TGTGCCAGCACAAAATCCCCGACGGCATACACTGAAGCTTTCTTT. Protein sequence: CASTKSPTAYTEAFF. The chain employs TRBV7-8 and TRBJ1-1; unclear D gene. Germline CDR1 and CDR2: SGHVS and FQNEAQ. V was cut by 7 bases and J by 3 bases, with 18 bases left in between. CDR3 length equals 15 residues.

This clone was detected a few times. This sequence joins TRBV10-2 and TRBJ1-4, with 8 bases lining up with TRBD1. Per germline, CDR1 WSHSY and CDR2 SAAADI. J lost 8 bases, V lost 4 bases, and 18 bases had no gene match. The CDR3 is 18 amino acids. The CDR3 region has the DNA TGCGCCAGCAGTGGAGGTGTCGACAGGGGCCCCGGACGGGAAAAACTGTTTTTT. Translating it yields CASSGGVDRGPGREKLFF.

V and J are TRBV5-1 and TRBJ1-2; 7 bases agree with TRBD1. The ends lost 3 bases at V and 5 bases at J; junction bases unmatched: 7. The CDR3 is 14 amino acids. Germline V gene data show CDR1 as SGHRS and CDR2 as YFSETQ. The DNA of the CDR3 is TGCGCCAGCAGCTCGGGGGACAGAGGTTATGGCTACACCTTC. Its translation is CASSSGDRGYGYTF.

This clone has just one count. The chain combines TRBV11-2 with TRBJ1-1, with D hard to call. The CDR3 loop spans 15 amino acids. V lost 4 bases and J 3 bases, leaving 15 bases between the germline ends. The germline V gene encodes CDR1 SGHAT and CDR2 FQNNGV. The CDR3 sequence is CASSSSDRADTEAFF. CDR3 in DNA: TGTGCCAGCAGCTCCTCGGACCGGGCGGACACTGAAGCTTTCTTT.

This clone appeared once. V gene TRBV7-9 combines with J gene TRBJ1-1, with D tentatively TRBD1 (5 bases). CDR1 is SEHNR, CDR2 FQNEAQ, per germline (reference sequence). V was shortened by 0 bases and J by 8 bases, with 7 bases between the two germline ends. The CDR3 extends over 12 amino acids. CDR3 residues: CASSLAGGEAFF. The DNA of the CDR3 is TGTGCCAGCAGCTTAGCGGGGGGAGAAGCTTTCTTT.

This rearrangement joins TRBV15 to TRBJ2-1; 7 bases are shared with TRBD2. V was clipped by 1 base and J by 5 bases; unmatched bases: 8. The CDR3 sequence is 16 residues long. CDR1 and CDR2 from the germline V gene are LNHNV and YYDKDF (reference sequence). This chain's CDR3 is CATSRVGLGADNEQFF. As DNA, the CDR3 is TGTGCCACCAGCAGAGTTGGACTAGGGGCCGACAATGAGCAGTTCTTC. Full variable domain (rest looked up from reference TRBV15 and TRBJ2-1): DAMVIQNPRYQVTQFGKPVTLSCSQTLNHNVMYWYQQKSSQAPKLLFHYYDKDFNNEADTPDNFQSRRPNTSFCFLDIRSPGLGDTAMYLCATSRVGLGADNEQFFGPGTRLTVL.

This clone was seen only a few times. This chain joins TRBV27 and TRBJ1-4; D is uncertain. The germline gives CDR1 MNHEY, CDR2 SMNVEV (reference sequence). This CDR3 comprises 15 residues. V was trimmed by 6 bases and J by 0 bases, leaving 11 bases between them. The CDR3 bases are TGTGCCAGCAGCTCCATAGTTGCAACTAATGAAAAACTGTTTTTT. It codes for CASSSIVATNEKLFF.

The chain uses TRBV7-9 and TRBJ2-5, with D possibly matching TRBD2 (5 bases). CDR1 is SEHNR and CDR2 is FQNEAQ in the germline V gene (reference sequence). The CDR3 has 14 amino acids. V lost 2 bases and J 0 bases, leaving 7 bases between the germline ends. CDR3 sequence: CASSLWRDQETQYF. As DNA, the CDR3 is TGTGCCAGCAGCTTATGGCGGGACCAAGAGACCCAGTACTTC.